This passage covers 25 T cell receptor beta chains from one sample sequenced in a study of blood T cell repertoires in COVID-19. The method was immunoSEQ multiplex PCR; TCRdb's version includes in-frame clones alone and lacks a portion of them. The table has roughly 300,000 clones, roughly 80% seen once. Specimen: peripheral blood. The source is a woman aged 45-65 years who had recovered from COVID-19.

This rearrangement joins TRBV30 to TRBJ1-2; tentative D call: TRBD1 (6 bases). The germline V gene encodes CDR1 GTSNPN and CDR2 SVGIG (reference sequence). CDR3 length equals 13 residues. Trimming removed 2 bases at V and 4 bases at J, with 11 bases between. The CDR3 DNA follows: TGTGCCTGGAGTCCAGGGGTGGGCTATGGCTACACCTTC. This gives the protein CAWSPGVGYGYTF.

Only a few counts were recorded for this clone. The chain's CDR3 is CASSLYRAADQPQHF. DNA of the CDR3: TGTGCCAGCAGCTTATACAGGGCCGCAGATCAGCCCCAGCATTTT. This sequence joins TRBV7-6 and TRBJ1-5; weak D call: TRBD1 (6 bases). Trimming stripped 2 bases from V and 5 bases from J, with 13 bases between. Germline lookup yields CDR1 SGHVS and CDR2 FNYEAQ. The CDR3 spans 15 residues.

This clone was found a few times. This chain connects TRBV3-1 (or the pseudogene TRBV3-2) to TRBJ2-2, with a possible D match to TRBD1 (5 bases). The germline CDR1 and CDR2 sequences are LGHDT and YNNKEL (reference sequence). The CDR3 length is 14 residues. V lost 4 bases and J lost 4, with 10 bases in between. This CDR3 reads CASSRLDSTGELFF. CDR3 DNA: TGTGCCAGCAGCCGCCTAGACAGCACCGGGGAGCTGTTTTTT.

This CDR3 reads CAREGYTKRQETQYF. Here the CDR3 DNA reads TGTGCCAGGGAGGGATATACGAAAAGACAAGAGACCCAGTACTTC. The chain uses TRBV6-4 and TRBJ2-5; tentatively, D is TRBD2 (6 bases). Germline V gene data show CDR1 as MRHNA and CDR2 as SNTAGT. The CDR3 spans 15 residues. V was cut by 9 bases and J by 2 bases, with 19 bases left in between.

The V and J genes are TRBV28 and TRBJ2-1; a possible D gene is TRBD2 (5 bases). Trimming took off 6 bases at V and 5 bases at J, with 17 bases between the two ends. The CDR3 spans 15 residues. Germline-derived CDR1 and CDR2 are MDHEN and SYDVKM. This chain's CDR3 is CASSPGEWNNNEQFF. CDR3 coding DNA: TGTGCCAGCAGCCCCGGGGAATGGAATAACAATGAGCAGTTCTTC.

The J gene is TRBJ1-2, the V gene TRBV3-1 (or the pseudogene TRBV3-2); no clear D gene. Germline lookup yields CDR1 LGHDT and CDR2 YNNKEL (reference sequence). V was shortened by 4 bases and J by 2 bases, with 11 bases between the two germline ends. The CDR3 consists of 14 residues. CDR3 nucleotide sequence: TGTGCCAGCAGCCCTCCACGCGCAAACTATGGCTACACCTTC. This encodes CASSPPRANYGYTF.

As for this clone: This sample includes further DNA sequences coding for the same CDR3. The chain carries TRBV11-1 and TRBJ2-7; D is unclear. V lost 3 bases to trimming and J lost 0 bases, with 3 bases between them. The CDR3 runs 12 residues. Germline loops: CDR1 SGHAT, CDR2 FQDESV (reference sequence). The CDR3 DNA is TGTGCCAGCAGCTTCAGCTCCTACGAGCAGTACTTC. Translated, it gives CASSFSSYEQYF.

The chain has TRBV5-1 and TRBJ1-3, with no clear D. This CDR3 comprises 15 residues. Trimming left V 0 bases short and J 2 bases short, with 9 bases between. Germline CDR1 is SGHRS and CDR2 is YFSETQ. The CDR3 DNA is TGCGCCAGCAGCTTGGCGAGCGGGGCTGGAAACACCATATATTTT. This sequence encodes CASSLASGAGNTIYF.

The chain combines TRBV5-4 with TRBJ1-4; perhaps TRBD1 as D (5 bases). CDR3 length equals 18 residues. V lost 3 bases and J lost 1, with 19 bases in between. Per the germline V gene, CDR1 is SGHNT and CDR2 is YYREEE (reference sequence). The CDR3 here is CASSSWASGDGTNEKLFF. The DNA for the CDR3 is TGTGCCAGCAGCTCGTGGGCCTCGGGGGATGGAACTAATGAAAAACTGTTTTTT.

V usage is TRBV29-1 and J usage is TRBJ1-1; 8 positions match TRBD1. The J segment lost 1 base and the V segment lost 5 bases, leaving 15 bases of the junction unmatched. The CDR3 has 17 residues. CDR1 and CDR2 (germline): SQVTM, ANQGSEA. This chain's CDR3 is CSVFPEGQDKGNTEAFF. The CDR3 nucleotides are TGCAGCGTTTTCCCCGAGGGACAGGACAAGGGGAACACTGAAGCTTTCTTT.

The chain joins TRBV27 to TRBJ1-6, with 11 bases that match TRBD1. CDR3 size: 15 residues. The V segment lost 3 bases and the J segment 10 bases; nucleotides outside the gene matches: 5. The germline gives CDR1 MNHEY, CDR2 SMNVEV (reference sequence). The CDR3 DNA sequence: TGTGCCAGCAGTTTCGGGACAGGGGGTGTCTCACCCCTCCACTTT. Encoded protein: CASSFGTGGVSPLHF.

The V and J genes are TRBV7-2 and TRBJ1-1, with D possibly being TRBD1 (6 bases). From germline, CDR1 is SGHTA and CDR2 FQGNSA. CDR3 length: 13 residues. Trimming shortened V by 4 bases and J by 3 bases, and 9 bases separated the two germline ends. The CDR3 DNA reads TGTGCCAGCAGCTCTGGACAGTACACTGAAGCTTTCTTT. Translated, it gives CASSSGQYTEAFF.

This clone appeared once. The CDR3 nucleotides read TGTGCCAGCAGTTCCCAGGGCACGGGCACCTACGAGCAGTACTTC. Its protein product is CASSSQGTGTYEQYF. The rearrangement joins TRBV27 to TRBJ2-7; a possible D gene is TRBD1 (5 bases). This CDR3 has 15 residues. V lost 4 bases, J lost 2 bases, and 15 bases lay in between. Germline V CDR1 and CDR2: MNHEY, SMNVEV (reference sequence).

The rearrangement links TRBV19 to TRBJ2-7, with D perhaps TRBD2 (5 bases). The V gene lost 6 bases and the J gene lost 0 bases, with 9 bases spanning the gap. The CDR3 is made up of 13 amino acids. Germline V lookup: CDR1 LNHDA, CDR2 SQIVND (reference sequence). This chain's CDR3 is CASRKGSSYEQYF. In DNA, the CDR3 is TGTGCCAGTAGAAAAGGGAGCTCCTACGAGCAGTACTTC.

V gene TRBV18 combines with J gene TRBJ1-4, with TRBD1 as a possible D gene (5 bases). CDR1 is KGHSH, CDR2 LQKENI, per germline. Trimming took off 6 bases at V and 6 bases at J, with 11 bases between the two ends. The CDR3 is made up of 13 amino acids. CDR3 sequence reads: CASSPRGDEKLFF. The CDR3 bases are TGTGCCAGCTCCCCGCGGGGGGATGAAAAACTGTTTTTT.

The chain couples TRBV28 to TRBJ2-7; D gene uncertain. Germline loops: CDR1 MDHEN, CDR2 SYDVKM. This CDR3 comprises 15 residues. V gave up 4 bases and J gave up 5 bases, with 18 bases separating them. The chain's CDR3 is CASSSPGGTRDEQYF. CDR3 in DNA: TGTGCCAGCAGTTCCCCCGGCGGAACTCGTGACGAGCAGTACTTC.

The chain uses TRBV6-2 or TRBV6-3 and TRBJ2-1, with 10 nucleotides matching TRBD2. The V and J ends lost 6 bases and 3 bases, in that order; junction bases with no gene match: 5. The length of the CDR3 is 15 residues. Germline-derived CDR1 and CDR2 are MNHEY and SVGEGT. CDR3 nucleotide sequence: TGTGCCAGCAGCCTTATAGCGGGAGGCTACAATGAGCAGTTCTTC. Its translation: CASSLIAGGYNEQFF.

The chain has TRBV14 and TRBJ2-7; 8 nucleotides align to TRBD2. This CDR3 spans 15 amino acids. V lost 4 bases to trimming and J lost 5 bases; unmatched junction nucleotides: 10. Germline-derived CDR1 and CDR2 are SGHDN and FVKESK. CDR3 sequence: CASSPMRGAWDEQYF. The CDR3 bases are TGTGCCAGCAGCCCTATGCGGGGGGCGTGGGACGAGCAGTACTTC.

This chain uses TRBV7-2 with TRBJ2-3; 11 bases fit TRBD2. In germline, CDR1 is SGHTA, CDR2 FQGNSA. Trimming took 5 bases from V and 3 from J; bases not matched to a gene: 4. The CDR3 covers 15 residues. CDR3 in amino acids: CASSTLAGGTDTQYF. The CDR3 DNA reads TGTGCCAGCAGCACCTTAGCGGGAGGGACAGATACGCAGTATTTT.

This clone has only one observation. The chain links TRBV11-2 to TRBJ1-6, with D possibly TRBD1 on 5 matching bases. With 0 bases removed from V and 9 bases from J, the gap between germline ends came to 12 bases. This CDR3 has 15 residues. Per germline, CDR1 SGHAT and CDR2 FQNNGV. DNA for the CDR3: TGTGCCAGCAGCTTAGAAGCAGGGTATGGTTCACCCCTCCACTTT. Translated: CASSLEAGYGSPLHF.

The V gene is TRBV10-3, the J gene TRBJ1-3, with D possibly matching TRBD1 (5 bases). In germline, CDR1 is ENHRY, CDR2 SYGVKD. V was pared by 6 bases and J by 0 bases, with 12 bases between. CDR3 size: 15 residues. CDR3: CAISLGGISGNTIYF. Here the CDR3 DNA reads TGTGCCATCAGCCTGGGGGGGATCTCTGGAAACACCATATATTTT.

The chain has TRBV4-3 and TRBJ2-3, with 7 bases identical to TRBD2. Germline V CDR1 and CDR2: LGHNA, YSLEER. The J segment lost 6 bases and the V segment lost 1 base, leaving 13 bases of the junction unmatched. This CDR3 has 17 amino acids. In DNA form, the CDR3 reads TGCGCCAGCAGCCAAGGGGAGTGGGAGGGTCGGATGGATACGCAGTATTTT. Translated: CASSQGEWEGRMDTQYF.

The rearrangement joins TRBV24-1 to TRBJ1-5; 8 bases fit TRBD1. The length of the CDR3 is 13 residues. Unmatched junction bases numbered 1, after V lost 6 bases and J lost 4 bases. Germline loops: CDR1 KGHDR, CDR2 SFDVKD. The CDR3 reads CATSRQGNQPQHF. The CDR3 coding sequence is TGTGCCACCAGTAGACAGGGGAATCAGCCCCAGCATTTT.

The CDR3 sequence is CSASLLAGTEQYF. CDR3 sequence (DNA): TGCAGTGCTAGTCTCCTAGCGGGGACCGAGCAGTACTTC. The chain recombines TRBV20-1 with TRBJ2-7, with TRBD2 matching over 9 bases. The CDR3 extends over 13 amino acids. Germline values: CDR1 DFQATT, CDR2 SNEGSKA (reference sequence). The V segment lost 3 bases and the J segment 6 bases; nucleotides outside the gene matches: 6.

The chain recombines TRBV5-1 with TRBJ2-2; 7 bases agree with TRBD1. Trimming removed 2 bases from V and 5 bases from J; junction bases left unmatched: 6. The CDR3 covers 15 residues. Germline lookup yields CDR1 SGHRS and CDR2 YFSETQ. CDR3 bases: TGCGCCAGCAGCTTCCGGGACAGTAGGACCGGGGAGCTGTTTTTT. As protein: CASSFRDSRTGELFF.